This T cell receptor (beta chain) emerged from a study of T cells in Graves' hyperthyroidism and ophthalmopathy. Template material for amplifying TCR beta CDR3 regions consisted of RNA transcripts. When the TCR CDR3 underwent first-round RT-PCR, the HTBI primer set was used. MiXCR was run by TCRdb on the multiplex PCR reads, yielding one entry per CDR3 protein. The sample gives around 620,000 distinct CDR3 sequences, roughly 46% of which show up once; around 19% is in the top ten. The CDR3 covers 16 residues. Per germline, CDR1 SGHTA and CDR2 FQGNSA. Uncontrolled infections, other autoimmune diseases, pregnancy or lactation led to exclusion of patients. Diagnostic assessment was based on clinical symptoms, serum thyroxine and TRAb, thyroid ultrasound and orbital computed tomography. Of note for this clonotype: A junction boundary mismatches the germline segment, possibly from a read error.

This receptor was identified in an adult woman with Graves' disease, either hyperthyroidism or ophthalmopathy (not recorded which). The chain uses TRBV7-2 and TRBJ1-4; D possibly corresponds to TRBD1 (5 bases). Sequencing used peripheral blood or thyroid tissue (not recorded which). Here the CDR3 reads CASSRVSTVINEKLLF. DNA of the CDR3: TGTGCCAGCAGCCGAGTCTCGACAGTCATTAATGAAAAACTGCTTTTT.